This T cell receptor (beta chain) stems from a study of blood T cell repertoires in COVID-19. Study context: Acute-phase and convalescent COVID-19 samples originated in the United States, Italy and Spain.

Regarding this clone: Other nucleotide sequences in the sample specify the same CDR3.

Repertoires were generated with immunoSEQ multiplex PCR, while TCRdb's copy carries only in-frame clones and drops some. Found here are 150,000 or so clones, roughly 93% of them singletons; the top ten hold roughly 2%. This CDR3 comprises 15 residues. Looked up from germline, CDR1 is SGDLS and CDR2 is YYNGEE. V shed 3 bases and J shed 2 bases, with 12 bases lying between them. Sequenced input: peripheral blood. The gene calls are TRBV9 and TRBJ1-3, with D possibly being TRBD1 (6 bases). The TCR comes from a man aged 18 to 30 with acute or convalescent COVID-19. The CDR3 coding sequence is TGTGCCAGCAGCGGCAGGGGAGTCACTGGAAACACCATATATTTT. It encodes CASSGRGVTGNTIYF.